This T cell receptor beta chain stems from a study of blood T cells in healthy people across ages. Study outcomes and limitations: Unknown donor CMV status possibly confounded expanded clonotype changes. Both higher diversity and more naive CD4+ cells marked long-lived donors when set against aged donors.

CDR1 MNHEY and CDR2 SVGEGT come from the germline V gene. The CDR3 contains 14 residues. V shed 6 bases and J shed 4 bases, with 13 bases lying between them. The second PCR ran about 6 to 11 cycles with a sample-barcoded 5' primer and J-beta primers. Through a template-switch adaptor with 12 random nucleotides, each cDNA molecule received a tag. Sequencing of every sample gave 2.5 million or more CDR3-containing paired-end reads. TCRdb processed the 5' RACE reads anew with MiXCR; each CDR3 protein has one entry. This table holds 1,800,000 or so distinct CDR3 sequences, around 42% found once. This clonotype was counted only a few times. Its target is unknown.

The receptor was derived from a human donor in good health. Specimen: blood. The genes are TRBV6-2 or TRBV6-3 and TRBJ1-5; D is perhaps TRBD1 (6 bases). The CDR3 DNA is TGTGCCAGCAGCAGGGGTGCGGGTAATCAGCCCCAGCATTTT. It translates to CASSRGAGNQPQHF.